Below are 10 T cell receptor beta chains sequenced from a single sample in a study of graft-versus-host responses after intestinal transplantation. Produced via immunoSEQ multiplex PCR; TCRdb's table is partial and in-frame only. The sample records 130,000 to 150,000 clones, nearly 95% being singletons. No antigen is known for these receptors. The sample here was unstimulated CD4+ T cells sorted from spleen or lymph node cells, taken before intestinal transplant. Receptors originate from a human donor who received an intestinal transplant.

This rearrangement joins TRBV7-2 to TRBJ1-2, with 9 bases aligning to TRBD1. CDR3 length: 16 amino acids. With 5 bases clipped from V and 7 bases from J, the junction kept 14 bases outside the gene matches. Germline CDR1 SGHTA, CDR2 FQGNSA. The CDR3 loop reads CASSLRGQGLNGGYTF. The DNA for the CDR3 is TGTGCCAGCAGCCTACGGGGACAGGGACTGAATGGTGGCTACACCTTC.

The J gene is TRBJ2-7, the V gene TRBV15; 8 bases are a match to TRBD1. Germline assignment: CDR1 LNHNV and CDR2 YYDKDF (reference sequence). The CDR3 spans 15 residues. V lost 1 base to trimming and J lost 4 bases; unmatched junction nucleotides: 6. The CDR3 loop is CATSRGRTGTYEQYF. CDR3 sequence (DNA): TGTGCCACCAGCAGAGGGAGGACAGGGACATACGAGCAGTACTTC. The full variable domain, rest sourced from reference TRBV15 and TRBJ2-7, is DAMVIQNPRYQVTQFGKPVTLSCSQTLNHNVMYWYQQKSSQAPKLLFHYYDKDFNNEADTPDNFQSRRPNTSFCFLDIRSPGLGDTAMYLCATSRGRTGTYEQYFGPGTRLTVT.

This clone showed up just a few times. The chain carries TRBV27 and TRBJ1-1; no definite D call. The CDR3 runs to 10 residues. CDR1 is MNHEY and CDR2 is SMNVEV in the germline V gene (reference sequence). The V and J ends lost 11 bases and 0 bases respectively, with 4 bases between them. Here the CDR3 DNA reads TGTGCCGGTATGAACACTGAAGCTTTCTTT. Translated: CAGMNTEAFF.

The V call is TRBV9, the J call TRBJ2-1; tentatively, D is TRBD1 (6 bases). This CDR3 comprises 13 residues. Deletions cut 6 bases from V and 7 bases from J, with 14 bases between. Germline assignment: CDR1 SGDLS and CDR2 YYNGEE. The CDR3 region is CASNAAGVNEQFF. In DNA, the CDR3 is TGTGCCAGCAACGCCGCAGGGGTGAATGAGCAGTTCTTC.

The chain recombines TRBV7-6 with TRBJ1-3; D call uncertain. The germline V and J ends were trimmed by 0 bases and 4 bases, with 7 bases remaining between them. The CDR3 runs 14 residues. CDR1 and CDR2 from the germline V gene are SGHVS and FNYEAQ. The CDR3 loop reads CASSLANAGNTIYF. DNA of the CDR3: TGTGCCAGCAGCTTAGCGAACGCAGGAAACACCATATATTTT.

This rearrangement joins TRBV28 to TRBJ1-1, with TRBD1 as a possible D gene (6 bases). The CDR3 extends over 15 amino acids. V was cut by 3 bases and J by 0 bases, with 11 bases left in between. The V gene's germline CDR1 is MDHEN and CDR2 SYDVKM. The CDR3 spells CASSLRGHMNTEAFF. CDR3 DNA: TGTGCCAGCAGTTTGAGGGGACATATGAACACTGAAGCTTTCTTT.

This clone was seen a few times. This chain links TRBV5-1 with TRBJ1-4, with 11 bases fitting TRBD1. CDR1 and CDR2 from the germline V gene are SGHRS and YFSETQ. Trimming took 4 bases from V and 8 from J; bases not matched to a gene: 7. The CDR3 length is 15 residues. CDR3 loop: CASSGQGANNEKLFF. The DNA for the CDR3 is TGCGCCAGCAGCGGACAGGGGGCTAATAACGAAAAACTGTTTTTT.

CDR3 sequence: CASSPGLNTEAFF. In DNA, the CDR3 is TGCGCCAGCAGTCCGGGGCTGAACACTGAAGCTTTCTTT. This chain uses TRBV5-1 with TRBJ1-1; tentative D call: TRBD1 (5 bases). The CDR3 loop spans 13 amino acids. Germline V CDR1 and CDR2: SGHRS, YFSETQ. The V gene lost 5 bases and the J gene lost 0 bases, with 8 bases spanning the gap.

The chain employs TRBV9 and TRBJ2-3, with D possibly being TRBD2 (6 bases). V lost 3 bases and J 7 bases, leaving 12 bases between the germline ends. The germline V gene has CDR1 SGDLS and CDR2 YYNGEE. The CDR3 contains 13 residues. The CDR3 DNA reads as TGTGCCAGCAGCGAGGTGGGGGGAAATACGCAGTATTTT. Translated: CASSEVGGNTQYF.

The chain joins TRBV10-3 to TRBJ2-1; TRBD2 matches at 12 bases. V was pared by 3 bases and J by 3 bases, with 6 bases of the junction left unmatched. The CDR3 has 17 residues. Germline V lookup: CDR1 ENHRY, CDR2 SYGVKD. For the CDR3, the DNA is TGTGCCATCAGTGAAAGGACTAGCGGGACCTTCTACAATGAGCAGTTCTTC. Its protein is CAISERTSGTFYNEQFF.